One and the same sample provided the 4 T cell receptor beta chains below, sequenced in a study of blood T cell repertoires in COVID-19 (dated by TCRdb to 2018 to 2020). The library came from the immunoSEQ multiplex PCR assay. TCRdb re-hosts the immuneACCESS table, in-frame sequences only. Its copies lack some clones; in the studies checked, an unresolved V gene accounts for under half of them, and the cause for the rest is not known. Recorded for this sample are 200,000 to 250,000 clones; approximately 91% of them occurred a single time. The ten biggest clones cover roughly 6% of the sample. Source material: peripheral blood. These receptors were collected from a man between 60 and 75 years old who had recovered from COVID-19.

The CDR3 sequence: CASSLVDKTLTHNEQFF. CDR3 sequence (DNA): TGTGCCAGCAGCTTAGTTGATAAAACTCTAACCCACAATGAGCAGTTCTTC. The J gene is TRBJ2-1, the V gene TRBV13, with D unclear. Trimming cost V 1 base and J 5 bases, with 18 bases left between them. This CDR3 comprises 17 residues. Germline-derived CDR1 and CDR2 are PRHDT and FYEKMQ (reference sequence).

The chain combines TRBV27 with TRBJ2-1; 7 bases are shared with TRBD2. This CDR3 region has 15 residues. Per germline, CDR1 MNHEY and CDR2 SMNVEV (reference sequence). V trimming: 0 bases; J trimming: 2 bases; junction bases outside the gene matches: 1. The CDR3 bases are TGTGCCAGCAGTTTATCGCGGGAGCCCTACAATGAGCAGTTCTTC. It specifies CASSLSREPYNEQFF.

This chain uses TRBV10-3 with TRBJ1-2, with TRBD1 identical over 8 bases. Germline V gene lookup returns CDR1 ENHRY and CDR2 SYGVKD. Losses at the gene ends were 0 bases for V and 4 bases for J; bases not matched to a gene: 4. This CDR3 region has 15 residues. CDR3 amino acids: CAISESGDRTYGYTF. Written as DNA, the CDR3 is TGTGCCATCAGTGAGTCTGGGGACAGGACCTATGGCTACACCTTC.

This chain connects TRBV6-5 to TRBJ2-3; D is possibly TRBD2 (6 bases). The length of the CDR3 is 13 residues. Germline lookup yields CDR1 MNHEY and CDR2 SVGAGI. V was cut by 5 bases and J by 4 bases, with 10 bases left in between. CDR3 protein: CASSPPGADTQYF. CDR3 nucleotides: TGTGCCAGCAGTCCACCGGGGGCAGATACGCAGTATTTT.